The 32 T cell receptor beta chains below were found in one sample sequenced in a study of blood T cell repertoires in COVID-19. Assay used: immunoSEQ multiplex PCR; TCRdb lists only in-frame clones, some missing. The data contain 250,000 or so clones, roughly 81% of them seen just once; the ten biggest clones take up around 6.3%. The specimen was PBMCs or T cells enriched from blood (not recorded which). These receptors were collected from a woman between 50 and 59 years old who had been exposed to COVID-19.

This sequence joins TRBV7-3 and TRBJ2-1; D remains ambiguous. V dropped 5 bases and J dropped 6 bases, with 11 bases sitting between them. The CDR3 extends over 13 amino acids. Per germline, CDR1 SGHTA and CDR2 FQGTGA. This chain's CDR3 is CASSAPMSNEQFF. The CDR3 nucleotides read TGTGCCAGCAGCGCGCCGATGAGCAATGAGCAGTTCTTC.

V is TRBV6-5 and J is TRBJ2-3; 7 bases agree with TRBD2. The germline CDR1 and CDR2 sequences are MNHEY and SVGAGI. Germline trimming cut 4 bases from V and 4 bases from J; bases unmatched to any gene: 5. This CDR3 region has 14 residues. CDR3 in amino acids: CASSSPSGADTQYF. As DNA, the CDR3 is TGTGCCAGCAGTTCGCCTAGCGGCGCAGATACGCAGTATTTT.

The V call is TRBV10-2, the J call TRBJ2-3; D may be TRBD1 (5 bases). CDR1 is WSHSY, CDR2 SAAADI, per germline. With 6 bases removed from V and 5 bases from J, the gap between germline ends came to 9 bases. The CDR3 length is 12 residues. This CDR3 reads CASSPQGDTQYF. CDR3 bases: TGCGCCAGCAGCCCTCAGGGAGATACGCAGTATTTT.

This sequence joins TRBV13 and TRBJ1-2; no clear D. The CDR3 consists of 13 residues. Looked up from germline, CDR1 is PRHDT and CDR2 is FYEKMQ (reference sequence). The ends were cut back, 3 bases at V and 2 bases at J, with 7 bases in the middle. This CDR3 reads CASSLGQNYGYTF. The CDR3 DNA follows: TGTGCCAGCAGCTTGGGCCAGAACTATGGCTACACCTTC.

V gene TRBV6-1 combines with J gene TRBJ2-1; TRBD1 aligns across 7 bases. This CDR3 spans 16 amino acids. The germline V gene has CDR1 MNHNS and CDR2 SASEGT. The trim removed 4 bases at V and 5 bases at J, leaving 11 bases unmatched. In nucleotides, the CDR3 is TGTGCCAGCAGTGGGGCCAGGACAGGTGCCGACAATGAGCAGTTCTTC. Protein sequence: CASSGARTGADNEQFF.

CDR3 coding DNA: TGTGCCAGCAGCCAAGGGCGTGGGGGGACTGAAGCTTTCTTT. It is translated as CASSQGRGGTEAFF. This chain uses TRBV4-2 with TRBJ1-1; a weak D match, TRBD1 (5 bases). Germline CDR1 LGHNA, CDR2 YNFKEQ. The CDR3 runs 14 residues. The V and J ends lost 1 base and 5 bases respectively, with 11 bases between them.

V is TRBV7-2 and J is TRBJ1-6, with TRBD1 matching over 7 bases. Germline trimming cut 4 bases from V and 7 bases from J; bases unmatched to any gene: 7. The CDR3 totals 15 residues. Germline lookup yields CDR1 SGHTA and CDR2 FQGNSA. CDR3 residues: CASSSQTGMNSPLHF. The CDR3 DNA reads as TGTGCCAGCAGCTCACAGACAGGGATGAATTCACCCCTCCACTTT.

The genes are TRBV11-2 and TRBJ2-5; 8 positions agree with TRBD2. Germline trimming cut 3 bases from V and 2 bases from J; bases unmatched to any gene: 8. This CDR3 has 16 amino acids. The V gene's germline CDR1 is SGHAT and CDR2 FQNNGV. CDR3 DNA: TGTGCCAGCAGCTTCGATGGCGGGGGGAATCAAGAGACCCAGTACTTC. This translates into CASSFDGGGNQETQYF.

The chain joins TRBV4-3 to TRBJ2-7; a possible D gene is TRBD1 (6 bases). Germline values: CDR1 LGHNA, CDR2 YSLEER. The germline V and J ends were trimmed by 1 base and 0 bases, with 10 bases remaining between them. The CDR3 totals 15 residues. CDR3 residues: CASSQVLDSSYEQYF. As DNA, the CDR3 is TGCGCCAGCAGCCAAGTCTTGGACAGCTCCTACGAGCAGTACTTC.

Here the CDR3 reads CASSRGRYNEQFF. CDR3 coding DNA: TGTGCCAGCAGTAGGGGCCGTTACAATGAGCAGTTCTTC. V and J are TRBV28 and TRBJ2-1, with D possibly TRBD1 on 5 matching bases. CDR1 is MDHEN, CDR2 SYDVKM, per germline. CDR3 length: 13 amino acids. Trimming took off 5 bases at V and 4 bases at J, with 9 bases between the two ends.

Here the CDR3 DNA reads TGTGCCAGCTCACCACCCGGCAGGGGCCTAAACTATGGCTACACCTTC. Its translation is CASSPPGRGLNYGYTF. The V gene is TRBV18, the J gene TRBJ1-2, with D perhaps TRBD1 (6 bases). The CDR3 extends over 16 amino acids. V was pared by 0 bases and J by 2 bases, with 13 bases between. CDR1 KGHSH and CDR2 LQKENI come from the germline V gene.

This clone has just one count. J is TRBJ1-4 and V is TRBV10-3, with TRBD1 as a possible D gene (6 bases). The germline V gene encodes CDR1 ENHRY and CDR2 SYGVKD. The V end lost 0 bases, the J end lost 7 bases, and 15 bases lay between the germline ends. CDR3 size: 16 residues. CDR3: CAISESKGHLSEKLFF. In DNA, the CDR3 is TGTGCCATCAGTGAGTCAAAGGGACACCTCAGTGAAAAACTGTTTTTT.

This rearrangement joins TRBV16 to TRBJ1-1, with D tentatively TRBD1 (6 bases). The germline gives CDR1 KGHSY, CDR2 FQNENV. The CDR3 is 14 amino acids. Between the trimmed V and J ends, which lost 5 bases and 1 base, there was a span of 11 bases. This CDR3 reads CASSVRGGNTEAFF. CDR3 nucleotide sequence: TGTGCCAGCAGCGTAAGGGGGGGGAACACTGAAGCTTTCTTT.

The chain has TRBV30 and TRBJ1-2; D remains ambiguous. Germline lookup yields CDR1 GTSNPN and CDR2 SVGIG (reference sequence). The V gene lost 8 bases and the J gene lost 8 bases, with 9 bases spanning the gap. The CDR3 extends over 9 amino acids. CDR3 sequence reads: CARQRGYTF. In DNA form, the CDR3 reads TGTGCCCGTCAACGGGGCTACACCTTC.

CDR3 sequence: CACRTGVNYGELFF. Here the CDR3 DNA reads TGTGCCTGCCGGACAGGGGTCAATTACGGGGAGCTGTTTTTT. The chain joins TRBV6-5 to TRBJ2-2; 9 nucleotides line up with TRBD1. Per germline, CDR1 MNHEY and CDR2 SVGAGI. J gave up 7 bases and V 11 bases, and 11 bases lay outside the gene matches. This CDR3 is 14 amino acids long.

This chain joins TRBV4-1 and TRBJ1-5; 8 bases are a match to TRBD1. The CDR3 is 16 amino acids. Germline loops: CDR1 MGHRA, CDR2 YSYEKL. Trimming at V came to 0 bases and at J to 5 bases, leaving 6 bases not matched to a gene. The CDR3 DNA is TGCGCCAGCAGCCAAGACGTAGGACAGGGATATCAGCCCCAGCATTTT. This translates into CASSQDVGQGYQPQHF.

The rearrangement links TRBV13 to TRBJ2-2; possibly TRBD1 for D (6 bases). Trimming removed 2 bases at V and 7 bases at J, with 14 bases between. CDR3 length equals 15 residues. Per germline, CDR1 PRHDT and CDR2 FYEKMQ (reference sequence). This CDR3 reads CASSLLTVRGGELFF. CDR3 DNA sequence: TGTGCCAGCAGCTTATTAACGGTCAGGGGCGGGGAGCTGTTTTTT.

This clone was seen a single time. The chain uses TRBV10-1 and TRBJ1-1, with 7 nucleotides matching TRBD1. V lost 3 bases and J lost 1; bases outside the gene matches: 2. There are 14 residues in the CDR3. Germline CDR1 WNHNN, CDR2 SYGVQD (reference sequence). CDR3 DNA: TGCGCCAGCAGTGAAAACAGGGGGAACACTGAAGCTTTCTTT. Translation gives CASSENRGNTEAFF.

This rearrangement joins TRBV6-5 to TRBJ1-1, with D tentatively TRBD1 (5 bases). The length of the CDR3 is 12 residues. Deletions cut 4 bases from V and 3 bases from J, with 6 bases between. In germline, CDR1 is MNHEY, CDR2 SVGAGI. CDR3 bases: TGTGCCAGCAGTTCAGGGTACACTGAAGCTTTCTTT. It codes for CASSSGYTEAFF.

The chain links TRBV6-2 or TRBV6-3 to TRBJ1-2; D is undetermined. Trimming pared 0 bases from V and 5 bases from J, leaving 7 bases between. The CDR3 contains 13 residues. CDR1 MNHEY and CDR2 SVGEGT come from the germline V gene. The CDR3 region has the DNA TGTGCCAGCAGTTACTCCTCGGTTTATGGCTACACCTTC. Residues: CASSYSSVYGYTF.

This chain uses TRBV10-1 with TRBJ2-1; no reliable D call. Trimming took off 4 bases at V and 10 bases at J, with 14 bases between the two ends. The V gene's germline CDR1 is WNHNN and CDR2 SYGVQD (reference sequence). The CDR3 loop spans 13 amino acids. CDR3 protein: CASSGSHAAEQFF. CDR3 bases: TGCGCCAGCAGTGGATCCCATGCAGCGGAGCAGTTCTTC.

This clone was seen ten or more times. The gene calls are TRBV4-3 and TRBJ1-1; tentatively, D is TRBD1 (5 bases). This CDR3 spans 16 amino acids. Germline values: CDR1 LGHNA, CDR2 YSLEER. The ends were cut back, 1 base at V and 1 base at J, with 13 bases in the middle. In DNA, the CDR3 is TGCGCCAGCAGCCAAGGGCAGGGAAGAAGGAACACTGAAGCTTTCTTT. It translates to CASSQGQGRRNTEAFF.

This chain's CDR3 is CASSVEESDEQFF. CDR3 DNA sequence: TGTGCCAGCAGCGTAGAGGAGAGCGATGAGCAGTTCTTC. J is TRBJ2-1 and V is TRBV9; D gene unclear. This CDR3 region has 13 residues. The V and J ends lost 0 bases and 8 bases respectively, with 9 bases between them. Germline assignment: CDR1 SGDLS and CDR2 YYNGEE.

CDR3 nucleotide sequence: TGTGCCAGCAGTGAGTACTCGGCAGATACGCAGTATTTT. This codes for CASSEYSADTQYF. The chain couples TRBV6-4 to TRBJ2-3, with no clear D. The CDR3 consists of 13 residues. Trimming pared 3 bases from V and 4 bases from J, leaving 8 bases between. The germline V gene encodes CDR1 MRHNA and CDR2 SNTAGT.

V gene TRBV3-1 (or the pseudogene TRBV3-2) combines with J gene TRBJ1-5; a weak D match, TRBD1 (5 bases). CDR1 is LGHDT, CDR2 YNNKEL, per germline (reference sequence). Trimming left V 2 bases short and J 7 bases short, with 6 bases between. CDR3 length equals 12 residues. Written as DNA, the CDR3 is TGTGCCAGCAGCCAAAGGGGACAGCCCCAGCATTTT. Its translation is CASSQRGQPQHF.

The chain joins TRBV6-5 to TRBJ2-3; no definite D call. The V end lost 2 bases, the J end lost 6 bases, and 9 bases lay between the germline ends. The germline gives CDR1 MNHEY, CDR2 SVGAGI. The CDR3 loop spans 13 amino acids. The CDR3 loop is CASSYLPRDTQYF. The DNA for the CDR3 is TGTGCCAGCAGTTACCTACCCCGGGATACGCAGTATTTT.

The V gene is TRBV19, the J gene TRBJ2-7; 7 bases line up with TRBD1. The CDR3 is made up of 16 amino acids. Germline-derived CDR1 and CDR2 are LNHDA and SQIVND (reference sequence). The V gene end was trimmed by 6 bases and the J gene end by 3 bases; junction bases not matched to a gene: 14. The CDR3 DNA follows: TGTGCCAGTAGCCGAAGTAGGGGACAGCTACTCTACGAGCAGTACTTC. It codes for CASSRSRGQLLYEQYF.

The chain employs TRBV19 and TRBJ2-2, with D possibly being TRBD2 (5 bases). Germline CDR1 reads LNHDA; CDR2 reads SQIVND (reference sequence). Trimming shortened V by 4 bases and J by 8 bases, and 11 bases separated the two germline ends. This CDR3 has 13 residues. The CDR3 protein is CASSTRTRGELFF. The CDR3 DNA reads as TGTGCCAGTAGTACAAGGACTCGAGGGGAGCTGTTTTTT.

The CDR3 coding sequence is TGTGCCAGCAGTTTGGCGGGGGTAGAGACCCAGTACTTC. It encodes CASSLAGVETQYF. The chain links TRBV12-3 or TRBV12-4 to TRBJ2-5; 7 bases line up with TRBD2. The trim removed 3 bases at V and 4 bases at J, leaving 2 bases unmatched. This CDR3 has 13 amino acids.

The table lists this clone with many counts. The J gene is TRBJ1-2, the V gene TRBV28; D may be TRBD1 (5 bases). In germline, CDR1 is MDHEN, CDR2 SYDVKM. V was cut by 6 bases and J by 8 bases, with 37 bases left in between. The length of the CDR3 is 20 residues. The CDR3, as DNA: TGTGCCAGCAGCCCAGATCTGGGGCAGGGCCTAGGGATTGCTCTCTTCGGCTACACCTTC. Translated: CASSPDLGQGLGIALFGYTF.

V and J are TRBV10-3 and TRBJ1-2; 7 nucleotides agree with TRBD1. Germline V gives CDR1 ENHRY, CDR2 SYGVKD. Unmatched junction bases numbered 3, after V lost 6 bases and J lost 8 bases. This CDR3 spans 11 amino acids. Here the CDR3 DNA reads TGTGCCATCAGCAGGGGGAACGGCTACACCTTC. Translation gives CAISRGNGYTF.

The DNA of the CDR3 is TGTGCCAGCAGCGTAGGAGGGGGGGCAAGAGATACGCAGTATTTT. Its translation is CASSVGGGARDTQYF. The genes are TRBV9 and TRBJ2-3, with a weak D call TRBD2 (7 bases). There are 15 residues in the CDR3. CDR1 is SGDLS, CDR2 YYNGEE, per germline. Trimming pared 0 bases from V and 5 bases from J, leaving 13 bases between.